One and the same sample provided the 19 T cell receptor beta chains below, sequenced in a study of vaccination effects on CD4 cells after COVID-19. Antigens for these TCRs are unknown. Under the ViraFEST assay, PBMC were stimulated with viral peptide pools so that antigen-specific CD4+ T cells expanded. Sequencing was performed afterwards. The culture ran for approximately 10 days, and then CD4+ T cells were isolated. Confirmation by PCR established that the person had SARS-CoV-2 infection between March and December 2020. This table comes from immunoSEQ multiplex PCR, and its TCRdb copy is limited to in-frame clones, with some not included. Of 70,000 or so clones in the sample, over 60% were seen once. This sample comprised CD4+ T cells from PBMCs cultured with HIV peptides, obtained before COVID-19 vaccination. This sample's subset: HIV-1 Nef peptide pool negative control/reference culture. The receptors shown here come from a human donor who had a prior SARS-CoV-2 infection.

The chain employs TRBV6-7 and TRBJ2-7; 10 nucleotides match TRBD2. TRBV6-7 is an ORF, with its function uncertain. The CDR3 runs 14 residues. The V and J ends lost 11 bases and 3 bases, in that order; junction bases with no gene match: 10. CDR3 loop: CAAGLAGVDYEQYF. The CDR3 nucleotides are TGTGCCGCAGGCCTAGCGGGAGTCGACTACGAGCAGTACTTC.

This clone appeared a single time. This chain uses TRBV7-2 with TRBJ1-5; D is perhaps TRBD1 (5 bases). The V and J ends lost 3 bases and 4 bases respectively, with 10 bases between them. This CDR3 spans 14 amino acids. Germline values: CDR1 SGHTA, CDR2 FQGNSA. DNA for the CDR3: TGTGCCAGCAGCTTGCTGGGACCTAATCAGCCCCAGCATTTT. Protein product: CASSLLGPNQPQHF.

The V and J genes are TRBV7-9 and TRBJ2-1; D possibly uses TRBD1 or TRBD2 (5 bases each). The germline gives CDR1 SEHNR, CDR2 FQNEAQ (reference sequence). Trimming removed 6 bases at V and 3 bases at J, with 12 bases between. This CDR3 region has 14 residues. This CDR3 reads CASRRDANYNEQFF. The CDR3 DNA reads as TGTGCCAGCAGACGGGACGCCAACTACAATGAGCAGTTCTTC.

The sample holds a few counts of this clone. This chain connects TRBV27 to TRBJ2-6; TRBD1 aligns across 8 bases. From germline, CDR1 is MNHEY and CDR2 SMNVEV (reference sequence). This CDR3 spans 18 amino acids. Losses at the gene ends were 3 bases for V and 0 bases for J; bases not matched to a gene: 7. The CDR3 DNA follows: TGTGCCAGCAGTTTCAGAGACAGGGGCGGCTCTGGGGCCAACGTCCTGACTTTC. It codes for CASSFRDRGGSGANVLTF.

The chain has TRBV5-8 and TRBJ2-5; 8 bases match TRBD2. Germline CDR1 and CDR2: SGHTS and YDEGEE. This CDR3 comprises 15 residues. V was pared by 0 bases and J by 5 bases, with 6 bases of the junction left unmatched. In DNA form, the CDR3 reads TGTGCCAGCAGCTTGGCGGGGGGGAGTGGTGAGACCCAGTACTTC. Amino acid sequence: CASSLAGGSGETQYF. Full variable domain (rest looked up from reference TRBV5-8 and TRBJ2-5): EAGVTQSPTHLIKTRGQQATLRCSPISGHTSVYWYQQALGLGLQFLLWYDEGEERNRGNFPPRFSGRQFPNYSSELNVNALELEDSALYLCASSLAGGSGETQYFGPGTRLLVL.

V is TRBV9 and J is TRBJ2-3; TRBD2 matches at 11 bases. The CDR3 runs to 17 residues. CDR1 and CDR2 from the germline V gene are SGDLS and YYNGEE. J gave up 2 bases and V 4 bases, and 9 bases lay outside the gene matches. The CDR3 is CASSPRTSGLFTDTQYF. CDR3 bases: TGTGCCAGCAGCCCCCGGACTAGCGGGCTTTTCACAGATACGCAGTATTTT.

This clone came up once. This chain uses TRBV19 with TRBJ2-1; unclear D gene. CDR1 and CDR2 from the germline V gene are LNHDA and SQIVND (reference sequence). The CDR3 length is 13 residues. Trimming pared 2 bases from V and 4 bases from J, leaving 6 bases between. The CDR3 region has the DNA TGTGCCAGTAGTATAACACATTACAATGAGCAGTTCTTC. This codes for CASSITHYNEQFF.

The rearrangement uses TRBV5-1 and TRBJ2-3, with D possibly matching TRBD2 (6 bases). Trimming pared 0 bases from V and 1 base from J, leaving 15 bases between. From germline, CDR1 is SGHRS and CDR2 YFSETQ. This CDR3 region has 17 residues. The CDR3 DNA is TGCGCCAGCAGCTTGGCTGCGGTTAGCGGAGGCACAGATACGCAGTATTTT. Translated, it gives CASSLAAVSGGTDTQYF.

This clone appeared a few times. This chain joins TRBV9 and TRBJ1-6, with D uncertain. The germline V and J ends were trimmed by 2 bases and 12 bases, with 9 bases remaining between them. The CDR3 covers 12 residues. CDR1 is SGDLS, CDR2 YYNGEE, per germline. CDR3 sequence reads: CASSVFNQPLHF. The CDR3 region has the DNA TGTGCCAGCAGCGTTTTTAACCAACCCCTCCACTTT.

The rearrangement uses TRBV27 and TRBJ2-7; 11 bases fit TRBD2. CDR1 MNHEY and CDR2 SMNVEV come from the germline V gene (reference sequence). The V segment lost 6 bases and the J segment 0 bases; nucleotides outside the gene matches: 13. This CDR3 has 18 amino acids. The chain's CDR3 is CASRKWGGLADSSYEQYF. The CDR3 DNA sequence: TGTGCCAGCAGAAAATGGGGGGGACTAGCGGATAGCTCCTACGAGCAGTACTTC.

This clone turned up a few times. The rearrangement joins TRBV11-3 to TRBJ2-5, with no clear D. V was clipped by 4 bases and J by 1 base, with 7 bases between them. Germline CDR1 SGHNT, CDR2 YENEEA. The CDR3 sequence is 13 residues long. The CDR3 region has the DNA TGTGCCAGCAGCTCCGGGCCCCAAGAGACCCAGTACTTC. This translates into CASSSGPQETQYF.

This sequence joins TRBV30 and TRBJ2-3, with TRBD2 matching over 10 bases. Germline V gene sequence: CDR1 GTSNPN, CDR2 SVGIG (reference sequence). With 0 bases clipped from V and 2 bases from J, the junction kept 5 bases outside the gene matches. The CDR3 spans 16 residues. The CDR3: CAWSVGAGGITDTQYF. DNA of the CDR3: TGTGCCTGGAGTGTGGGAGCGGGGGGGATCACAGATACGCAGTATTTT.

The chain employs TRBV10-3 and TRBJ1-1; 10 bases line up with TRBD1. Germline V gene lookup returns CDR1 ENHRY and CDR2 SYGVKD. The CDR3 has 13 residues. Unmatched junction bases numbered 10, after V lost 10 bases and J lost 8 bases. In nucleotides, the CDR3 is TGTGCCACGAAGGACAGGGGGTACGGGGAAGCTTTCTTT. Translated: CATKDRGYGEAFF.

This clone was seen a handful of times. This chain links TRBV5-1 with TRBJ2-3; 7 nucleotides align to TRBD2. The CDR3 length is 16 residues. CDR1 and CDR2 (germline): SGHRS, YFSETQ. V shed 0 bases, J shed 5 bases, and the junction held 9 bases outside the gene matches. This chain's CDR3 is CASSLDPTLAGDTQYF. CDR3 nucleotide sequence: TGCGCCAGCAGCTTGGACCCGACCTTAGCGGGAGATACGCAGTATTTT.

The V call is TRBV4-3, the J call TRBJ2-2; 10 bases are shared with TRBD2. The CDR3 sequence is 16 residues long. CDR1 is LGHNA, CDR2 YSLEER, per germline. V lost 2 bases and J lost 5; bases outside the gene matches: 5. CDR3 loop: CASSQLSGRGTGELFF. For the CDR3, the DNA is TGCGCCAGCAGCCAACTGAGCGGGAGGGGAACCGGGGAGCTGTTTTTT.

The CDR3, as DNA: TGTGCCAGCAGTGGGGGACAGGCGAACACCGGGGAGCTGTTTTTT. It translates to CASSGGQANTGELFF. This rearrangement joins TRBV2 to TRBJ2-2; 8 positions agree with TRBD1. Germline CDR1 and CDR2: SNHLY and FYNNEI. V trimming: 4 bases; J trimming: 0 bases; junction bases outside the gene matches: 1. The CDR3 consists of 15 residues.

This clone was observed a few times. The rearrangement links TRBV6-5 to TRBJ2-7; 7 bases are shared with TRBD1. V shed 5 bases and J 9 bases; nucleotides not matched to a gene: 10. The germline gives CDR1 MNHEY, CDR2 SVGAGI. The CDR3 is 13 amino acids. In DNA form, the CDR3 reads TGTGCCAGCAGTATACCTGGACAGGTCGCGCAGTACTTC. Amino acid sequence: CASSIPGQVAQYF.

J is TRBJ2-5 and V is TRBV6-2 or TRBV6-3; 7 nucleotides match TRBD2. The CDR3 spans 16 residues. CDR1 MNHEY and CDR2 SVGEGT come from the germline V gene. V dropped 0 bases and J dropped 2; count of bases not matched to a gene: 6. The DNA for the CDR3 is TGTGCCAGCAGTTACTCGATTTCAGCGGGGCAAGAGACCCAGTACTTC. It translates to CASSYSISAGQETQYF.

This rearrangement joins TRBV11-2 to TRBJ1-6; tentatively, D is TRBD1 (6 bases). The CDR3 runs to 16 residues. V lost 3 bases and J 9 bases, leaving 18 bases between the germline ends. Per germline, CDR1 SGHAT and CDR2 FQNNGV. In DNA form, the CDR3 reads TGTGCCAGCAGCTTGGCCCCCTGGGCCAGGGGTTCACCCCTCCACTTT. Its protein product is CASSLAPWARGSPLHF.